This record covers a single T cell receptor beta chain. Antigen: not known. V dropped 5 bases and J dropped 2 bases, with 12 bases sitting between them. CDR1 and CDR2 (germline): SGHTA, FQGTGA. The length of the CDR3 is 14 residues. Profiling relied on immunoSEQ multiplex PCR, and the TCRdb table lists in-frame clones only, not all of them. The table shows 150,000 to 200,000 clones, with approximately 90% occurring only once. The record originates from a study of lymphopenia after photon versus proton radiotherapy. Findings and limits, study-wide: Relative stability marked proton patients; photon patients lost diversity and naive cells. After lymphocyte nadir, photon-treated repertoires showed oligoclonal expansion, especially CD8+ Temra.

The source was peripheral blood, collected from a patient treated with photon-based radiotherapy. V and J are TRBV7-3 and TRBJ1-2; no firm D call. This TCR was recovered from a man aged 50 or older with gastric cancer. CDR3 in amino acids: CASSPSPMNYGYTF. CDR3 in DNA: TGTGCCAGCAGCCCCAGCCCGATGAACTATGGCTACACCTTC.